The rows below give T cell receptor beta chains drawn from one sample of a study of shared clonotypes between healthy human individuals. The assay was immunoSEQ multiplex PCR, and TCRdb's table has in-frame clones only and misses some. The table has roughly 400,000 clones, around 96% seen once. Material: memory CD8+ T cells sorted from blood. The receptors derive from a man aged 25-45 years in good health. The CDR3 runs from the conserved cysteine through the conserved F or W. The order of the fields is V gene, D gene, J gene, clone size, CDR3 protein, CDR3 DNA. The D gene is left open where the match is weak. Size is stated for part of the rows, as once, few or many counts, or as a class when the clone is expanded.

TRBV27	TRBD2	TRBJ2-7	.	CASSLGSGRATYEQYF	TGTGCCAGCAGTTTGGGTAGCGGGAGGGCCACCTACGAGCAGTACTTC
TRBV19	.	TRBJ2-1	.	CASSIDRLYNEQFF	TGTGCCAGTAGTATAGATAGATTGTACAATGAGCAGTTCTTC
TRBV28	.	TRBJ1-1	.	CASSPAPQGHTEAFF	TGTGCCAGCAGTCCAGCACCACAGGGTCACACTGAAGCTTTCTTT
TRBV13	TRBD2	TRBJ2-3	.	CASSFRTSRDTQYF	TGTGCCAGCAGCTTCCGGACTAGCAGAGATACGCAGTATTTT
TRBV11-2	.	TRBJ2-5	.	CASSFLGRQETQYF	TGTGCCAGCAGCTTCTTGGGTAGACAAGAGACCCAGTACTTC
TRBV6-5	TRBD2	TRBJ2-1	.	CASSYSSGSSYNEQFF	TGTGCCAGCAGTTACTCGAGCGGGAGCTCCTACAATGAGCAGTTCTTC
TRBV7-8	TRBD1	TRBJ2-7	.	CASSLVGPGGSYEQYF	TGTGCCAGCAGCTTAGTTGGGCCAGGGGGTTCCTACGAGCAGTACTTC
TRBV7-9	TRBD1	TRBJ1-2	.	CASSPDRAGTF	TGTGCCAGCAGCCCCGACAGGGCGGGAACCTTC
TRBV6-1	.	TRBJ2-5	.	CASSARGETQYF	TGTGCCAGCAGTGCCAGGGGAGAGACCCAGTACTTC
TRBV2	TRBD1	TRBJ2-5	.	CASRQGQETQYF	TGTGCCAGCAGACAGGGGCAAGAGACCCAGTACTTC
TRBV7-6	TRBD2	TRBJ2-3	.	CASSLDAGGPWNTQYF	TGTGCCAGCAGCTTAGACGCGGGAGGGCCTTGGAATACGCAGTATTTT
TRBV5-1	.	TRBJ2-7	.	CASRGEGYEQYF	TGCGCCAGCAGGGGGGAAGGCTACGAGCAGTACTTC
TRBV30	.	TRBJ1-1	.	CAWSPGPGAFF	TGTGCCTGGAGTCCCGGGCCGGGAGCTTTCTTT
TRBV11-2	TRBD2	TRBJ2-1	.	CASSSRWLAGGREQFF	TGTGCCAGCAGCTCACGGTGGCTAGCGGGAGGGCGGGAGCAGTTCTTC
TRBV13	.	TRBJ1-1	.	CASSLAGGGQAFF	TGTGCCAGCAGCTTAGCGGGGGGCGGACAAGCTTTCTTT
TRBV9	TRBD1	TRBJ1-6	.	CASSPRTGSPLHF	TGTGCCAGCAGCCCGAGGACAGGTTCACCCCTCCACTTT
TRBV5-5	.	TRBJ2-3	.	CASSSNTDTQYF	TGTGCCAGCAGCTCAAACACAGATACGCAGTATTTT
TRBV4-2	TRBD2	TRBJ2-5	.	CASSQVLAGGLRSGETQYF	TGTGCCAGCAGCCAAGTCCTAGCGGGAGGGCTTAGGAGTGGAGAGACCCAGTACTTC
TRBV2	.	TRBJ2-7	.	CASSDVIADGYEQYF	TGTGCCAGCAGTGATGTAATAGCGGATGGCTACGAGCAGTACTTC
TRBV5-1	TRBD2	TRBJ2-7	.	CASSLGGGTYEQYF	TGCGCCAGCAGCTTGGGCGGGGGAACCTACGAGCAGTACTTC
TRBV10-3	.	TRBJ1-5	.	CAISERLDMSNQPQHF	TGTGCCATCAGTGAGCGACTAGACATGAGCAATCAGCCCCAGCATTTT
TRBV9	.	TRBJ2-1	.	CASSVADRRRANEQFF	TGTGCCAGCAGCGTAGCCGACAGGCGTCGGGCCAATGAGCAGTTCTTC
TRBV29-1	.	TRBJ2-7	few	CSVEGGHSYEQYF	TGCAGCGTTGAAGGGGGACACTCCTACGAGCAGTACTTC
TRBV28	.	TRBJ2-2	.	CASPTNTGELFF	TGTGCCAGCCCGACTAACACCGGGGAGCTGTTTTTT
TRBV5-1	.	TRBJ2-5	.	CASNPQQPQETQYF	TGCGCCAGTAACCCTCAACAGCCCCAAGAGACCCAGTACTTC
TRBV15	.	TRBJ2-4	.	CATSRVNPRVVAKNIQYF	TGTGCCACCAGCAGAGTAAACCCCCGGGTGGTAGCCAAAAACATTCAGTACTTC
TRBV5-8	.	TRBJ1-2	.	CASSLDEQGRYGYTF	TGTGCCAGCAGCCTAGACGAGCAGGGGAGGTATGGCTACACCTTC
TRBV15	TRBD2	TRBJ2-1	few	CATSSLGLADNEQFF	TGTGCCACCAGCAGTTTGGGACTAGCGGACAATGAGCAGTTCTTC
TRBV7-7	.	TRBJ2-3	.	CASSLGNRDTQYF	TGTGCTAGCAGCTTAGGTAACAGGGATACGCAGTATTTT
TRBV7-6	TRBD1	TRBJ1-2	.	CASSSRDSRYTF	TGTGCCAGCAGTTCGCGGGACAGCCGCTACACCTTC
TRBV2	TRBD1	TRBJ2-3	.	CASSVRWGTGEDTQYF	TGTGCCAGCAGTGTACGATGGGGGACAGGAGAAGATACGCAGTATTTT
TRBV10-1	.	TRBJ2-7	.	CASIGDVYEQYF	TGCGCCAGCATCGGGGACGTCTACGAGCAGTACTTC
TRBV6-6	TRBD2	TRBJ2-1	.	CASSYFGLDEQFF	TGTGCCAGCAGTTACTTCGGACTAGATGAGCAGTTCTTC
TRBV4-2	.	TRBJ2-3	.	CASSQDRGTDTQYF	TGTGCCAGCAGCCAAGACAGGGGCACAGATACGCAGTATTTT
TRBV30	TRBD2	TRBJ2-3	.	CAWMRLAEPPDTQYF	TGTGCCTGGATGCGACTAGCCGAGCCCCCAGATACGCAGTATTTT
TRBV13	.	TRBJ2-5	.	CASSLDGRREETQYF	TGTGCCAGCAGCTTAGATGGGAGGAGAGAAGAGACCCAGTACTTC
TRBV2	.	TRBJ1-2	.	CASRAGFNYGYTF	TGTGCCAGCAGGGCAGGGTTTAACTATGGCTACACCTTC
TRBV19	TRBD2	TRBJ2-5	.	CASSTRTSGRQETQYF	TGTGCCAGTAGTACGCGGACTAGCGGGAGGCAAGAGACCCAGTACTTC
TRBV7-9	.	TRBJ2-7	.	CASSYRVGYEQYF	TGTGCCAGCAGCTACAGGGTCGGCTACGAGCAGTACTTC
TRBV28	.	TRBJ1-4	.	CASSPPTTNEKLFF	TGTGCCAGCAGCCCCCCCACAACTAATGAAAAACTGTTTTTT
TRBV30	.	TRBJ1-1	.	CACPTGNTEAFF	TGTGCCTGTCCTACTGGGAACACTGAAGCTTTCTTT
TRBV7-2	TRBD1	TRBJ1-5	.	CASSLVAGGGNQPQHF	TGTGCCAGCAGCTTAGTGGCAGGGGGCGGCAATCAGCCCCAGCATTTT
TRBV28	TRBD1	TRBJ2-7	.	CASSLISQGPRGEQYF	TGTGCCAGCAGCCTTATTTCCCAAGGGCCCAGGGGGGAGCAGTACTTC
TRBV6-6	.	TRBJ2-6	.	CASSETGANVLTF	TGTGCCAGCAGTGAGACAGGGGCCAACGTCCTGACTTTC
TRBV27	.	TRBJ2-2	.	CASSPRSSNTGELFF	TGTGCCAGCAGCCCTAGGTCTTCGAACACCGGGGAGCTGTTTTTT
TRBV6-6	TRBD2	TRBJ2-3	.	CASNVAGTSSTDTQYF	TGTGCCAGCAATGTGGCCGGGACTAGTAGCACAGATACGCAGTATTTT
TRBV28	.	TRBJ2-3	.	CASSLYMAEPADTQYF	TGTGCCAGCAGTTTATATATGGCAGAACCCGCAGATACGCAGTATTTT